This T cell receptor beta chain derives from a study of technical replicates of blood from a handful of donors. The data were produced by immunoSEQ multiplex PCR, yet TCRdb's version contains in-frame clones alone and is incomplete. The profile shows tens of thousands of clones, approximately 78% of them singletons. The CDR3 runs to 15 residues. Germline CDR1 SEHNR, CDR2 FQNEAQ (reference sequence). V lost 6 bases, J lost 1 base, and 15 bases lay in between. This clonotype was obtained from a human donor in good health. Some clones in this sample may be carry-over from other donors' samples. Input material: PBMCs. V usage is TRBV7-9 and J usage is TRBJ1-1; a weak D match, TRBD1 (5 bases). The CDR3 sequence is CASRARQLQNTEAFF. The CDR3 DNA reads TGTGCCAGCAGAGCGAGACAGCTACAGAACACTGAAGCTTTCTTT.